This TCR beta chain was sequenced for a study of metastatic and nonmetastatic thyroid tumors (dated by TCRdb to 2018 to 2020). In terms of the full investigation: The researchers compared repertoires between peripheral blood samples and tumor or nodule tissue samples from patients with malignant or benign thyroid disease.

In the case of this clone: Its recognized antigen is unknown. Qualities for individual bases were not recorded, and no much larger clone is one base off.

None of the patients had been given any treatment before thyroid surgery. The study retrospectively analysed patient clinical samples collected from about 2012 to 2018 using T-cell receptor beta sequencing. The paper's findings and limits, for the study overall: TCR beta diversity was reported as significantly higher in malignant tumors than in benign nodules, in both blood and tumor samples.

Library preparation was by PCR. The sequencer was an Illumina HiSeq 4000. High-throughput sequencing was used to profile the CDR3 region of the TCR beta-chain in every patient. For the original study's pipeline: The researchers built a classifier to tell apart papillary thyroid cancer patients with distant metastasis, based on CDR3 differences among clinicopathological groups. The Shannon index was used to assess repertoire diversity, and the Morisita-Horn index was used to assess tumor-blood repertoire similarity. In TCRdb, the public reads were trimmed at Q25 with fastp and aligned with MiXCR, with productive beta chains retained. For this entry, the V and J calls and clone size follow TCRdb and not the study's own pipeline. Within this sample are approximately 28,000 clones, with roughly 19% of them counted one time only. In total, the top ten clones hold about 22% of the sample. Sequenced material: blood. The sequence was obtained from a female donor with papillary thyroid cancer or a benign thyroid nodule (not recorded which). Some clones in this sample may be carry-over from other donors' samples.

The encoded CDR3 is CASSQGGGTGEQYF. The base sequence is TGCGCCAGCAGCCAAGGAGGCGGCACGGGCGAGCAGTACTTC. Recombination joined TRBV4-1 with TRBJ2-7; confidence is insufficient to name the D gene. Reading the germline V gene gives CDR1 MGHRA and CDR2 YSYEKL. The CDR3 holds 14 amino acids from the cysteine to the phenylalanine. Solely the CDR3 DNA is kept, with 42 bases framed from the first base. A distance of 13 bases separates the germline ends of V and J, which lose 1 base and 6 bases respectively.